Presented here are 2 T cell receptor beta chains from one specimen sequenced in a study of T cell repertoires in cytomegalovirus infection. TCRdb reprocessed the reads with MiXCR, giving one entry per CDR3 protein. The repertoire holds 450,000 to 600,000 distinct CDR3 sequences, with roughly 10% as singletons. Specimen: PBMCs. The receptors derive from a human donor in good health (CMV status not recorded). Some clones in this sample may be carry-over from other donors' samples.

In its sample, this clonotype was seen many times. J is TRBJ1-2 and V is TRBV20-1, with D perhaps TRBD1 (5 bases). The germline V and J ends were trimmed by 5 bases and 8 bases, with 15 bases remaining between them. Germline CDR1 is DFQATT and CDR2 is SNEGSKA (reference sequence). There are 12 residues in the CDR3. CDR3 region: CSAEDTYRGYTF. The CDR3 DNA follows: TGCAGTGCTGAGGACACCTATAGGGGCTACACCTTC.

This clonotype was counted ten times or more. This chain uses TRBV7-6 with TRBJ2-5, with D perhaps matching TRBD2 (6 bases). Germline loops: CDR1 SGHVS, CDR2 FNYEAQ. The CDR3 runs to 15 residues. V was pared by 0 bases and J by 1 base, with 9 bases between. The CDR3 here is CASSLAGGAQETQYF. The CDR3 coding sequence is TGTGCCAGCAGCTTAGCTGGAGGGGCCCAAGAGACCCAGTACTTC. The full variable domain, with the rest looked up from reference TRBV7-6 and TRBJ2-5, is GAGVSQSPRYKVTKRGQDVALRCDPISGHVSLYWYRQALGQGPEFLTYFNYEAQQDKSGLPNDRFSAERPEGSISTLTIQRTEQRDSAMYRCASSLAGGAQETQYFGPGTRLLVL.